This is a list of T cell receptor beta chains from one sample in a study of tumor-infiltrating lymphocytes in primary liver carcinoma. TCRdb reanalysed the multiplex PCR reads using MiXCR and keeps one entry per CDR3 protein. This sample has about 22,000 distinct CDR3 sequences, with around 80% found just once. Sequencing was carried out using liver tumor tissue from sampling region 2. The source is a woman under 40 with primary liver carcinoma and hepatitis B virus infection. The CDR3 runs from the conserved cysteine through the conserved F or W. D genes are given only for firm matches. The size of a clone is reported for some rows only, either as once, few or many, or as a class for expanded clones.

>NA|TRBV13|NA|TRBJ1-1
CAGSLGFGIGGTEAFF
TGTGCCGGCAGCTTAGGGTTTGGTATTGGGGGCACTGAAGCTTTCTTT
>NA|TRBV9|NA|TRBJ2-2
CANCVDSGELFF
TGTGCCAACTGCGTAGATTCCGGGGAGCTGTTTTTT
>NA|TRBV29-1|NA|TRBJ2-7
CSRRVAYEQYF
TGCAGCAGAAGGGTTGCCTACGAGCAATACTTC
>TRBD1|TRBV6-5|once|TRBJ2-2
CARSPQTGFTGERFF
TGTGCCAGGAGTCCGCAGACAGGGTTCACCGGGGAGCGGTTTTTT
>NA|TRBV6-6|many|TRBJ2-7
CASSGDKGHEQYF
TGTGCCAGCAGTGGGGACAAGGGGCACGAGCAGTACTTC
>TRBD2|TRBV7-8|NA|TRBJ2-2
CANSLGRRENTGELLF
TGTGCCAACAGCTTAGGGCGGCGGGAGAACACCGGGGAGCTGTTATTT
>NA|TRBV5-5|many|TRBJ1-5
CASSFNGPGSNQPQHF
TGTGCCAGCAGCTTCAACGGCCCGGGGAGCAATCAGCCCCAGCATTTT
>NA|TRBV6-5|NA|TRBJ2-3
CASSLGAAYADTQYF
TGTGCCAGCAGCCTTGGGGCCGCGTACGCAGATACGCAGTACTTT
>TRBD1|TRBV4-2|NA|TRBJ2-2
CASSQVFFGQEPTTDTGELFF
TGTGCCAGCAGCCAAGTATTTTTCGGACAGGAGCCGACGACGGACACCGGGGAGCTGTTTTTT
>NA|TRBV29-1|NA|TRBJ2-3
CSVEIGGGADTQYF
TGCAGCGTGGAAATAGGGGGGGGAGCAGATACGCAGTATTTT
>NA|TRBV6-2/TRBV6-3|NA|TRBJ2-2
CASSYLTQASTGELFF
TGTGCCAGCAGTTACCTTACGCAAGCGAGCACCGGGGAGCTGTTCTTC
>NA|TRBV5-8|NA|TRBJ2-1
CVRSYGQNSYNEQFF
TGTGTCAGAAGCTATGGTCAAAACTCCTACAATGAGCAGTTCTTC
>NA|TRBV6-1|NA|TRBJ1-2
CASSERFLVLRPSYGCTF
TGTGCCAGCAGTGAACGGTTCCTGGTCCTTAGACCTAGCTATGGCTGCACCTTC
>NA|TRBV7-8|NA|TRBJ2-5
CASSLFPLQGYQEIQYF
TGTGCCAGCAGCTTATTTCCATTACAAGGGTACCAAGAGATCCAGTACTTC
>NA|TRBV9|many|TRBJ2-1
CASSVARGVGLNEQFF
TGTGCCAGCAGCGTAGCCCGAGGAGTTGGGCTCAATGAGCAGTTCTTC
>TRBD2|TRBV9|NA|TRBJ2-2
CANSGGGAGELFF
TGTGCCAACAGCGGGGGAGGAGCCGGGGAGCTGTTTTTT
>NA|TRBV29-1|NA|TRBJ2-3
CSVTPNIDTQYF
TGCAGCGTCACGCCGAACATAGATACGCAGTATTTT
>NA|TRBV19|many|TRBJ2-1
CATSSWDEQFF
TGTGCCACGTCTAGTTGGGATGAGCAGTTCTTC
>NA|TRBV11-2|many|TRBJ2-2
CASSSRTANTGELFF
TGTGCCAGCAGCTCAAGGACAGCGAACACCGGGGAGCTGTTTTTT
>NA|TRBV11-2|NA|TRBJ2-1
CVSSLGQGFEQLF
TGTGTCAGCAGTTTAGGGCAGGGGTTTGAGCAGCTCTTC
>TRBD1|TRBV11-2|NA|TRBJ1-1
CTSSARDRGRKRWSNIEAFF
TGTACCAGCAGCGCTCGGGACAGGGGGCGCAAGAGATGGAGTAACATTGAAGCTTTCTTT
>NA|TRBV28|NA|TRBJ2-7
CASSLSTCREPYEQYF
TGTGCCAGCAGTTTATCGACCTGCAGAGAGCCCTACGAGCAGTACTTC
>NA|TRBV6-6|NA|TRBJ1-3
CASSYSGQCGESGITIHF
TGTGCCAGCAGTTACTCCGGCCAGTGTGGGGAATCTGGAATCACCATACATTTT
>NA|TRBV5-4|NA|TRBJ1-5
CASSNPMASGSRTDTQHF
TGTGCCAGCAGTAACCCGATGGCTAGCGGGAGTCGGACCGATACGCAGCATTTT
>NA|TRBV28|NA|TRBJ2-7
CVSSNGMNKDGSWYEQYF
TGTGTCAGCAGCAATGGGATGAACAAAGACGGGTCTTGGTACGAGCAGTATTTC